This note documents a single TCR beta chain sequence. Its specificity is not known. 13 Jbeta primers and 60 Vbeta primers were used for the PCR. The table came from immunoSEQ multiplex PCR; TCRdb's copy has only in-frame clones and leaves some out. Here the sample spans around 130,000 clones, around 67% being singletons. The sample originates from a study of cytomegalovirus exposure and HLA in healthy donors. Study-level points and caveats: TCR beta chains numbering some 160 were designated cytomegalovirus-associated. The authors confirmed in vitro that a few CMV-associated chains were specific for CMV antigens. Segments of the TCR beta V type were, in most cases, productive about 87% or about 30% of the time in an earlier analysis.

Germline CDR1 and CDR2: SQVTM and ANQGSEA. Unmatched junction bases numbered 5, after V lost 4 bases and J lost 3 bases. The CDR3 is 15 residues long. The chain recombines TRBV29-1 with TRBJ2-4, with 11 bases that match TRBD2. Material for sequencing was PBMCs. This clonotype originated in a woman in her 40s in good health and CMV-seropositive. DNA of the CDR3: TGCAGCGTTGTATGGCTAGCGGGAGGCAAAAACATTCAGTACTTC. Amino acids: CSVVWLAGGKNIQYF.